These 3 T cell receptor beta chains were sequenced from one sample in a study of OX40 agonist ivuxolimab in advanced cancers. The method was immunoSEQ multiplex PCR; TCRdb's version includes in-frame clones alone and lacks a portion of them. The repertoire includes 35,000 to 45,000 clones, about 90% of them detected once, and roughly 19% sits in the top ten. The material sequenced was CD4+ or CD8+ T cells sorted from blood, taken in a trial of the OX40 agonist ivuxolimab. These receptor sequences come from an adult with an advanced solid tumor such as melanoma, head and neck, liver or kidney cancer.

The chain recombines TRBV4-1 with TRBJ2-7, with 8 positions matching TRBD1. This CDR3 contains 14 residues. Germline V CDR1 and CDR2: MGHRA, YSYEKL. V shed 1 base, J shed 7 bases, and the junction held 6 bases outside the gene matches. In DNA form, the CDR3 reads TGCGCCAGCAGCCAAGCCAGGGGGCGAGGGGAGCAGTACTTC. Its translation is CASSQARGRGEQYF.

V is TRBV10-3 and J is TRBJ1-4; the D is unclear. Germline V gene sequence: CDR1 ENHRY, CDR2 SYGVKD. The CDR3 spans 14 residues. V gave up 5 bases and J gave up 4 bases, with 11 bases separating them. The CDR3 sequence: CAISSNGRNEKLFF. DNA of the CDR3: TGTGCCATCAGTTCGAACGGCCGTAATGAAAAACTGTTTTTT.

The rearrangement uses TRBV2 and TRBJ2-3; TRBD2 might be the D (7 bases). The CDR3 is 16 residues long. CDR1 is SNHLY, CDR2 FYNNEI, per germline. The V gene lost 8 bases and the J gene lost 4 bases, with 22 bases spanning the gap. Here the CDR3 DNA reads TGTGCCAGCGGTTCGGAGGGGGGGCTCGTAGCAGATACGCAGTATTTT. Translating gives CASGSEGGLVADTQYF. Full variable domain (missing parts from reference TRBV2 and TRBJ2-3): EPEVTQTPSHQVTQMGQEVILRCVPISNHLYFYWYRQILGQKVEFLVSFYNNEISEKSEIFDDQFSVERPDGSNFTLKIRSTKLEDSAMYFCASGSEGGLVADTQYFGPGTRLTVL.